What follows describes a single T cell receptor (beta chain). Its antigen is unknown. Base qualities are not recorded, but no much larger clone differs from it by a single base. Synthetic TCR analog templates were spiked into each PCR to estimate absolute template abundance from read counts. TCRbeta CDR3 regions were amplified from genomic DNA with bias-controlled V and J gene primers using the immunoSEQ assay. Sequencing of rearranged TCRbeta segments was done at approximately 20X coverage. In the paper's pipeline: Sequencing errors were corrected by clustering and CDR3s were annotated against IMGT to assign V, D and J genes. Out-of-frame and stop-codon sequences were excluded, and only productive TCRbeta rearrangements were used in downstream analyses. To compute clonality, Shannon entropy was normalized by the log of the number of unique productive sequences and then subtracted from one. Clones differing between time points or between blood and tumor were identified using Fisher's exact test with Benjamini-Hochberg correction, with an adjusted p below 0.01 applied as the threshold. TCRdb obtained this table from immuneACCESS and retained in-frame rearrangements with V and J assigned. These tables miss some clones; where compared with another copy, unresolved V genes account for less than half of the shortfall, and the remainder is unexplained. The V and J calls and clone size were taken over from that table, and D and trimming were inferred from the DNA. The sample table contains roughly 51,000 clones; only one count was recorded for more than 70% of them. About 20% of the sample lies in the top ten.

The sample's time point label, in plain terms: pretreatment peripheral blood. The cohort included about 27 patients with locally advanced or metastatic urothelial carcinoma who were treated at Memorial Sloan Kettering on a trial protocol. Peripheral blood mononuclear cells were collected pretreatment and during treatment, at between 1 and 8 total time points per patient. The Qiagen DNeasy Blood extraction kit was used to purify genomic DNA from total PBMCs and tumor samples. PBMCs were collected pretreatment and during treatment, and were isolated and stored as previously described. These data originate in a study of PD-L1 blockade in urothelial cancer (dated by TCRdb to 2016 to 2017). With regard to the full study: Every patient began therapy in about 2014 and was given atezolizumab 1,200 mg intravenously every 3 weeks. An ECOG performance status of 0 or 1 was recorded for the patients, and 0 to 3 prior chemotherapy regimens had been received by the patients. Durable clinical benefit was defined as progression-free survival longer than 6 months, and TCR features were also tested against progression-free and overall survival. Somatic, immune and clinical correlates of response to PD-L1 blockade with atezolizumab in urothelial cancer were the focus of an exploratory multi-omic analysis. Pretreatment blood TCR-seq was available for fewer than 30 patients, at least one posttreatment blood collection was obtained for some 25 patients, and tumor TCR-seq was available for some 25 patients. Pretreatment tumor samples and matched peripheral blood, collected serially before and after atezolizumab treatment, underwent TCR sequencing. About 85% of the roughly 29 patients were males with bladder-origin urothelial cancer, and about 65% of the roughly 30 reported a prior smoking history. In the same patients who had TCR sequencing, pretreatment tumors also underwent whole exome sequencing and RNA sequencing. A median of about 140,000 T cells and fewer than 85,000 unique TCRs was obtained from blood samples, and a median clonality of around 0.08 was observed. Blood samples were analyzed at 3 weeks after treatment start (second dose) and at 6 weeks after treatment start. Durable clinical benefit was achieved by nine patients and was not achieved by 20 patients. On the study overall, not on this receptor specifically: Because the sample size was small (n ≈ 27) and many exploratory analyses were performed, the results are intended to be hypothesis-generating. A pretreatment peripheral blood TCR clonality below the median was linked to improved progression-free and overall survival. Among patients with durable benefit, tumor-associated TCR clones showed greater expansion in peripheral blood 3 weeks after treatment started (n ≈ 21, p = 0.022).

Its CDR3 holds 15 amino acids, cysteine through phenylalanine. CDR3 DNA is the only sequence kept; it has 45 bases, read in frame from the first base. Germline trimming amounts to 5 bases on V and 4 bases on J, with 8 as the count of junction bases outside the gene matches. Taken from the germline V gene, the CDR1 and CDR2 loops are MGHDK and SYGVNS. The source was PBMCs, collected around atezolizumab (anti-PD-L1) treatment. This receptor was taken from a man in his sixties with urothelial cancer. The receptor chain draws on TRBV25-1 and TRBJ2-7, and 10 bases in between align with TRBD2. At the DNA level, the sequence is TGTGCCAGCAGTCTAGGCCTAGCGGGAGCATACGAGCAGTACTTC. It translates as CASSLGLAGAYEQYF.